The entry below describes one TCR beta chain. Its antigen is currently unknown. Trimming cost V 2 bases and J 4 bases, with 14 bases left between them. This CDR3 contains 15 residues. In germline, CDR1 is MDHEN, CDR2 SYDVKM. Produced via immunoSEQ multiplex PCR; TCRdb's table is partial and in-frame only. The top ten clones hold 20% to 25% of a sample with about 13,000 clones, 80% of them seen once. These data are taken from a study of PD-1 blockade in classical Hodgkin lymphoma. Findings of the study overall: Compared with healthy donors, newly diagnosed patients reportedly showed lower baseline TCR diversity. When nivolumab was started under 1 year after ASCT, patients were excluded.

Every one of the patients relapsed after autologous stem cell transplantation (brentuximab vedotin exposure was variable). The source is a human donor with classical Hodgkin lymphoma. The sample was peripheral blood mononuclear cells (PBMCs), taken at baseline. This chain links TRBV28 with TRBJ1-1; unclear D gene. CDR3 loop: CASSLEPRGSTEAFF. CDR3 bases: TGTGCCAGCAGTTTAGAACCCAGAGGATCCACTGAAGCTTTCTTT. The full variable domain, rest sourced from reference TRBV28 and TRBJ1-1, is DVKVTQSSRYLVKRTGEKVFLECVQDMDHENMFWYRQDPGLGLRLIYFSYDVKMKEKGDIPEGYSVSREKKERFSLILESASTNQTSMYLCASSLEPRGSTEAFFGQGTRLTVV.